The 10 T cell receptor beta chains in this list originate from one sample, sequenced in a study of cytomegalovirus exposure and HLA in healthy donors. PCR amplification relied on 60 Vbeta primers (plus 13 Jbeta primers). Clones were sequenced by immunoSEQ multiplex PCR, and TCRdb holds only the in-frame ones, with some missing. The table records 95,000 to 150,000 clones, around two thirds of them present only once. Sequenced input: PBMCs. Source of these receptors: a woman between 40 and 50 years old in good health and CMV-seropositive.

The chain combines TRBV2 with TRBJ1-1; TRBD1 is a possible D gene (6 bases). Looked up from germline, CDR1 is SNHLY and CDR2 is FYNNEI. The CDR3 is 13 amino acids. V gave up 8 bases and J gave up 0 bases, with 10 bases separating them. Here the CDR3 reads CASDTGLNTEAFF. The CDR3 nucleotides read TGTGCCAGCGATACAGGGCTGAACACTGAAGCTTTCTTT.

The chain carries TRBV6-1 and TRBJ1-2; 7 nucleotides agree with TRBD1. After removal of 3 bases from V and 2 bases from J, the junction contained 6 bases not matched to a gene. The CDR3 consists of 15 residues. Per the germline V gene, CDR1 is MNHNS and CDR2 is SASEGT. The CDR3 region is CASSETRGSNYGYTF. DNA of the CDR3: TGTGCCAGCAGTGAGACCAGGGGGTCCAACTATGGCTACACCTTC.

Only one count was recorded for this clone. The rearrangement links TRBV29-1 to TRBJ1-2; D may be TRBD1 (6 bases). The CDR3 contains 12 residues. Germline CDR1 is SQVTM and CDR2 is ANQGSEA. Trimming pared 7 bases from V and 4 bases from J, leaving 13 bases between. In nucleotides, the CDR3 is TGCAGCGCAGAGCAGGGGAGCTATGGCTACACCTTC. Its protein is CSAEQGSYGYTF.

The rearrangement joins TRBV2 to TRBJ1-2; perhaps TRBD1 as D (5 bases). CDR3 length equals 14 residues. The V end was cut by 1 base, the J end by 3 bases, with 9 bases between. Germline V gene data show CDR1 as SNHLY and CDR2 as FYNNEI. The chain's CDR3 is CASSEGRQHYGYTF. In DNA, the CDR3 is TGTGCCAGCAGTGAAGGACGACAGCACTATGGCTACACCTTC.

This sequence joins TRBV5-1 and TRBJ1-2; D gene uncertain. V lost 4 bases to trimming and J lost 6 bases, with 22 bases between them. Germline V gene data show CDR1 as SGHRS and CDR2 as YFSETQ. The CDR3 is 16 residues long. This chain's CDR3 is CASSADGSRPADGYTF. The CDR3, as DNA: TGCGCCAGCAGCGCCGACGGTTCCAGGCCTGCCGATGGCTACACCTTC.

The rearrangement links TRBV18 to TRBJ2-4; D is undetermined. The ends were cut back, 2 bases at V and 0 bases at J, with 11 bases in the middle. CDR3 length: 16 residues. Germline CDR1 reads KGHSH; CDR2 reads LQKENI. The CDR3 reads CASSPSESLAKNIQYF. In DNA, the CDR3 is TGTGCCAGCTCACCATCGGAGTCCCTAGCCAAAAACATTCAGTACTTC.

V usage is TRBV6-6 and J usage is TRBJ1-1; D is unresolved. V was shortened by 7 bases and J by 1 base, with 13 bases between the two germline ends. Germline V gene sequence: CDR1 MNHNY, CDR2 SVGAGI (reference sequence). CDR3 length: 14 residues. DNA of the CDR3: TGTGCCAGCACCCCTCCGGTTAAGAACACTGAAGCTTTCTTT. Amino acids: CASTPPVKNTEAFF.

V is TRBV5-1 and J is TRBJ2-1; D might be TRBD1 (6 bases). This CDR3 spans 15 amino acids. CDR1 is SGHRS and CDR2 is YFSETQ in the germline V gene. V was trimmed by 1 base and J by 0 bases, leaving 8 bases between them. The CDR3 DNA sequence: TGCGCCAGCAGCTTGCAGGGGAGCTCCTACAATGAGCAGTTCTTC. It translates to CASSLQGSSYNEQFF.

The chain joins TRBV6-5 to TRBJ1-1; perhaps TRBD1 as D (5 bases). V shed 0 bases and J shed 1 base, with 9 bases lying between them. The germline V gene encodes CDR1 MNHEY and CDR2 SVGAGI. The CDR3 loop spans 15 amino acids. CDR3 sequence: CASSYSIGQNTEAFF. The CDR3 DNA reads as TGTGCCAGCAGTTACTCGATAGGACAGAACACTGAAGCTTTCTTT.

The chain couples TRBV7-9 to TRBJ2-1; a possible D gene is TRBD1 (6 bases). The V end lost 3 bases, the J end lost 2 bases, and 11 bases lay between the germline ends. In germline, CDR1 is SEHNR, CDR2 FQNEAQ (reference sequence). This CDR3 is built from 15 residues. CDR3 region: CASSFDRSPYNEQFF. In DNA, the CDR3 is TGTGCCAGCAGCTTCGACAGGTCCCCCTACAATGAGCAGTTCTTC.